This T cell receptor (beta chain) was sequenced in a study of blood T cell repertoires in COVID-19. Study as a whole: The samples span acute and convalescent COVID-19 from the United States, Italy and Spain.

In the source study's methods: Cell counts per sample came from amplifying reference gene primers. Clones were read by immunoSEQ multiplex PCR, and TCRdb kept only the in-frame ones, dropping some. V and J calls and clone size are as listed in that table; D and trimming were resolved from the DNA. The table includes approximately 120,000 clones, about 85% detected once. There are 15 residues in the CDR3. Between the trimmed V and J ends, which lost 0 bases and 0 bases, there was a span of 10 bases. In germline, CDR1 is SGHDT, CDR2 YYEEEE. The TCR sequence derives from a woman at least 80 years old with COVID-19, enrolled during active disease. The V gene is TRBV5-6, the J gene TRBJ2-7; no firm D call. Input material: peripheral blood. For the CDR3, the DNA is TGTGCCAGCAGCTTGGATCCCAGATACTCCTACGAGCAGTACTTC. Residues: CASSLDPRYSYEQYF.